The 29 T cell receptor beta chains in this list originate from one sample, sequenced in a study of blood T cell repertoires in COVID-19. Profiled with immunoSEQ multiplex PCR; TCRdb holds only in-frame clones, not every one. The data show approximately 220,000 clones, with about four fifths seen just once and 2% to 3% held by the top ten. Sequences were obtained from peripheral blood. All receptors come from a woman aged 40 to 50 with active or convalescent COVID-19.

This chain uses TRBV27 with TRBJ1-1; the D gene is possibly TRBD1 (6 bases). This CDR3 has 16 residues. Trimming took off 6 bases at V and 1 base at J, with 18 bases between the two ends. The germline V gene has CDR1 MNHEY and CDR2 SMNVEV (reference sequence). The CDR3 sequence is CASRANRAFTNTEAFF. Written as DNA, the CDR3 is TGTGCCAGCAGAGCCAACAGGGCGTTTACGAACACTGAAGCTTTCTTT.

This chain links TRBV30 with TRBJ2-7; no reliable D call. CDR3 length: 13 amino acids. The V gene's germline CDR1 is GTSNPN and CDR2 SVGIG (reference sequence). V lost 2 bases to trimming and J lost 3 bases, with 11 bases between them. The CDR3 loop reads CAWSPLLSYEQYF. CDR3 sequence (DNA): TGTGCCTGGAGTCCTTTACTTAGCTACGAGCAGTACTTC.

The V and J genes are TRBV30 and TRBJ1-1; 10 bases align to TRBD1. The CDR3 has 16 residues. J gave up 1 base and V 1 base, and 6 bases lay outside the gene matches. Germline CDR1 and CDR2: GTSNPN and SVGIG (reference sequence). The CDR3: CAWSDRDRGWNTEAFF. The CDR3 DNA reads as TGTGCCTGGAGTGACCGGGACAGGGGTTGGAACACTGAAGCTTTCTTT.

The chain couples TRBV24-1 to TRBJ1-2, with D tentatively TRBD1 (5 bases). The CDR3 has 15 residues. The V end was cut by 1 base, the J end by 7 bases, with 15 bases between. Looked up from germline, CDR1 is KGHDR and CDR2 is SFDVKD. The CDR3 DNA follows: TGTGCCACCAGTGATTTAGGGCAGGGAATGGCTGGCTACACCTTC. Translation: CATSDLGQGMAGYTF.

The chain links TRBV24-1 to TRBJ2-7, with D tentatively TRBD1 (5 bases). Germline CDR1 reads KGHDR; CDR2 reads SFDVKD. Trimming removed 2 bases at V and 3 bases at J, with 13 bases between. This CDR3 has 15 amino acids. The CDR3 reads CATSDSKGVLYEQYF. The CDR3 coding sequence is TGTGCCACCAGTGATTCTAAAGGGGTTCTCTACGAGCAGTACTTC.

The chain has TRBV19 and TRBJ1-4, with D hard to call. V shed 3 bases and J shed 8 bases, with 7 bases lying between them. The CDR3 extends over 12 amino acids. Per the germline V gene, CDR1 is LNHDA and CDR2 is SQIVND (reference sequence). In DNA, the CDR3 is TGTGCCAGTAGTATTGTGAGGGAAAAACTGTTTTTT. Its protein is CASSIVREKLFF.

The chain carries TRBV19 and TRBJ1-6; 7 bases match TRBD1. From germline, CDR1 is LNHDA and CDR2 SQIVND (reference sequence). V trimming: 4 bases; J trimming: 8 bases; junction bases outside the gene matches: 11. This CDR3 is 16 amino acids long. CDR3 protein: CASSNSRQGFHSPLHF. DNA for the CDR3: TGTGCCAGTAGTAACAGCAGACAGGGATTCCATTCACCCCTCCACTTT.

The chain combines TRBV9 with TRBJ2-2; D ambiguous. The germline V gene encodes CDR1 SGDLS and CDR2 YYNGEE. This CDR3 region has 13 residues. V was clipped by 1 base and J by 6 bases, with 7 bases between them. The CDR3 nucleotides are TGTGCCAGCAGCGTATACGAGGCCGGGGAGCTGTTTTTT. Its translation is CASSVYEAGELFF.

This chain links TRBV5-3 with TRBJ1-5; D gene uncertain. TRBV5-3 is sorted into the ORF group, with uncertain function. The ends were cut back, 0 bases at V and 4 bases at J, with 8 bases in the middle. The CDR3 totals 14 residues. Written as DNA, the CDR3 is TGTGCCAGAAGCTTGGTTTGTCTGAATCAGCCCCAGCATTTT. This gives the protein CARSLVCLNQPQHF.

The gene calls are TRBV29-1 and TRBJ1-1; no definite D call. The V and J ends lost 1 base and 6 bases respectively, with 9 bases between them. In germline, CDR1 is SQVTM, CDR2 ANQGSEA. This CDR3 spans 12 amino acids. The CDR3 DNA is TGCAGCGTTGAAGGTATCCAGGCTGAAGCTTTCTTT. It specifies CSVEGIQAEAFF. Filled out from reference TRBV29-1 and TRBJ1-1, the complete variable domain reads SAVISQKPSRDICQRGTSLTIQCQVDSQVTMMFWYRQQPGQSLTLIATANQGSEATYESGFVIDKFPISRPNLTFSTLTVSNMSPEDSSIYLCSVEGIQAEAFFGQGTRLTVV.

CDR3 coding DNA: TGTGCCAGCAGTTACCTAGCGGGAGGCATCACAGATACGCAGTATTTT. Translation: CASSYLAGGITDTQYF. V gene TRBV6-5 combines with J gene TRBJ2-3; 11 nucleotides agree with TRBD2. With V trimmed by 2 bases and J by 2 bases, 3 bases remained unmatched. The germline V gene encodes CDR1 MNHEY and CDR2 SVGAGI. CDR3 size: 16 residues.

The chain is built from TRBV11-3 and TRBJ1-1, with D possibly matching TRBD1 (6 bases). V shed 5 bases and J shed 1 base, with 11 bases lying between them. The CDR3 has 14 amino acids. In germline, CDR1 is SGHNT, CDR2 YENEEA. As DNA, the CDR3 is TGTGCCAGCAGCCATTGGACAGAGAACACTGAAGCTTTCTTT. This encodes CASSHWTENTEAFF. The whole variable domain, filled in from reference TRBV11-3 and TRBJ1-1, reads EAGVVQSPRYKIIEKKQPVAFWCNPISGHNTLYWYLQNLGQGPELLIRYENEEAVDDSQLPKDRFSAERLKGVDSTLKIQPAELGDSAVYLCASSHWTENTEAFFGQGTRLTVV.

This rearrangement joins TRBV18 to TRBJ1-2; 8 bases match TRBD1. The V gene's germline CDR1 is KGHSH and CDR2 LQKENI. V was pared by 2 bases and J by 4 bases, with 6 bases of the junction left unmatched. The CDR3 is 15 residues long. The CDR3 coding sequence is TGTGCCAGCTCACCATTGGGGACAGGCCTCTATGGCTACACCTTC. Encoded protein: CASSPLGTGLYGYTF.

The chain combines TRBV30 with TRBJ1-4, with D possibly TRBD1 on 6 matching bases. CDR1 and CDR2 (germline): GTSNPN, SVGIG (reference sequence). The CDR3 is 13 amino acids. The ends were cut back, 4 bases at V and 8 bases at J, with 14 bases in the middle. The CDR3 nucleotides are TGTGCCTGGAAAAGGCAGGGGAACGAAAAACTGTTTTTT. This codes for CAWKRQGNEKLFF.

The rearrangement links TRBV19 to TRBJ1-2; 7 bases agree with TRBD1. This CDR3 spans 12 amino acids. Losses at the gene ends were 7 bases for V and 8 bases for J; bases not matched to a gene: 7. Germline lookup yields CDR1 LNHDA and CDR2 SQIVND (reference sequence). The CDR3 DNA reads TGTGCCAGTAACCCGACAGGGTACGGCTACACCTTC. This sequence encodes CASNPTGYGYTF.

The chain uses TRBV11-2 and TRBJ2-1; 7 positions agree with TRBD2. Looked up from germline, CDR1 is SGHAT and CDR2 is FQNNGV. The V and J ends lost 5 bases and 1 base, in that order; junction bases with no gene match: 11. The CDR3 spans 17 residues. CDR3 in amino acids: CASSLLLGGGSYNEQFF. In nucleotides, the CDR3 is TGTGCCAGCAGCCTTCTCTTGGGGGGGGGTTCCTACAATGAGCAGTTCTTC.

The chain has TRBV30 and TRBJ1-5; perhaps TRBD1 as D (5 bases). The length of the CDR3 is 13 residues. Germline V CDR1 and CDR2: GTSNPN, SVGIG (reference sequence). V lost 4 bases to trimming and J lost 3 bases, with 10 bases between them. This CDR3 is CAWNRGYNQPQHF. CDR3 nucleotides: TGTGCCTGGAATAGGGGTTACAATCAGCCCCAGCATTTT.

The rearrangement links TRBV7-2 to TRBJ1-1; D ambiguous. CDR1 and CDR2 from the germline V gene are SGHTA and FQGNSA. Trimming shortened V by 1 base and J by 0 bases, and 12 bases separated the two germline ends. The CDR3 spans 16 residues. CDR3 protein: CASSLGLQIMNTEAFF. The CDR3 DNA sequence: TGTGCCAGCAGCTTAGGGTTACAGATCATGAACACTGAAGCTTTCTTT.

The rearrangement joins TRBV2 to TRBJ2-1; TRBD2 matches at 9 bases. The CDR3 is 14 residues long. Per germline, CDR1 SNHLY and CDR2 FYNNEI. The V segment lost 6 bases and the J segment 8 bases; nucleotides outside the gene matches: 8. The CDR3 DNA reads TGTGCCAGCAGACCGGGACTAGCTTCGGATGAGCAGTTCTTC. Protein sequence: CASRPGLASDEQFF.

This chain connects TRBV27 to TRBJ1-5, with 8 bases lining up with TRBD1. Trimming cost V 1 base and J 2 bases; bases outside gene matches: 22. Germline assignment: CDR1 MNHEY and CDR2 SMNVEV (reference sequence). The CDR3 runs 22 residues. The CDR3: CASSLFGQLGIGQTGGNQPQHF. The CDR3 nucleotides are TGTGCCAGCAGTTTATTTGGCCAGCTCGGGATTGGGCAGACAGGGGGCAATCAGCCCCAGCATTTT.

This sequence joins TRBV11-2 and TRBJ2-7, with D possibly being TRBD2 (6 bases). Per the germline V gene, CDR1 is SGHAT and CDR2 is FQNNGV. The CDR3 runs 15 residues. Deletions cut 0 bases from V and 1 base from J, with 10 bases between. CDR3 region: CASSLEPGVSYEQYF. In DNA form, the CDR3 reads TGTGCCAGCAGCTTAGAGCCGGGGGTATCCTACGAGCAGTACTTC.

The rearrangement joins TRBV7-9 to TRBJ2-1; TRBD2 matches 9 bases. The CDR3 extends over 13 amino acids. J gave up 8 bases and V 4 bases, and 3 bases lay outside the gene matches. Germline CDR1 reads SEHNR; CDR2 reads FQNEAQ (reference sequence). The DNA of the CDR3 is TGTGCCAGCAGCTGGACTAGCGACCATGAGCAGTTCTTC. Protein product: CASSWTSDHEQFF.

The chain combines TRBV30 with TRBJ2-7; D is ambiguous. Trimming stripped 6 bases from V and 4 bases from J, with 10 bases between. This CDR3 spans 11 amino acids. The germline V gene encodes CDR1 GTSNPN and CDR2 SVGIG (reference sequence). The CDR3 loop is CACLNSYEQYF. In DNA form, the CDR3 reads TGTGCCTGCCTAAACTCTTACGAGCAGTACTTC.

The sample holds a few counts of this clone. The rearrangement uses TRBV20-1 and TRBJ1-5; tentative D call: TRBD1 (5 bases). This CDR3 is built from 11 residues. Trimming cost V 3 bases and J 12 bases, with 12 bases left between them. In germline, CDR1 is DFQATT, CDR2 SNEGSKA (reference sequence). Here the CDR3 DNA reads TGCAGTGCTAGGTACCGGGACTACCAGCATTTT. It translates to CSARYRDYQHF.

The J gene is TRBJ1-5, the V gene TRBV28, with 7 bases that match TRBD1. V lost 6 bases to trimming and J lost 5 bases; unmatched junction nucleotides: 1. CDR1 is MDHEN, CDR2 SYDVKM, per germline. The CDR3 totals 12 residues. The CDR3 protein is CASSDRDQPQHF. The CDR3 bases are TGTGCCAGCAGCGACAGGGATCAGCCCCAGCATTTT.

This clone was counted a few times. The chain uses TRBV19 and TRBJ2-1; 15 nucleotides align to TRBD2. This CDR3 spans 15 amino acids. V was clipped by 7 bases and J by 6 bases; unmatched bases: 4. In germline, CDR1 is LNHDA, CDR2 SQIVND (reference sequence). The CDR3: CASTRTSGRGNEQFF. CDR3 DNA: TGTGCCAGTACTAGGACTAGCGGGAGGGGCAATGAGCAGTTCTTC. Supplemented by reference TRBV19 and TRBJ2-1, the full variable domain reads DGGITQSPKYLFRKEGQNVTLSCEQNLNHDAMYWYRQDPGQGLRLIYYSQIVNDFQKGDIAEGYSVSREKKESFPLTVTSAQKNPTAFYLCASTRTSGRGNEQFFGPGTRLTVL.

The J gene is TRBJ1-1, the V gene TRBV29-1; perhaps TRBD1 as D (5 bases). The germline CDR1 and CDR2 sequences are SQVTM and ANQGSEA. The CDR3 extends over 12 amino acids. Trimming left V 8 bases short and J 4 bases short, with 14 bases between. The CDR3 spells CSTNLGGTEAFF. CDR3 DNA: TGCAGCACCAATCTGGGGGGCACTGAAGCTTTCTTT.

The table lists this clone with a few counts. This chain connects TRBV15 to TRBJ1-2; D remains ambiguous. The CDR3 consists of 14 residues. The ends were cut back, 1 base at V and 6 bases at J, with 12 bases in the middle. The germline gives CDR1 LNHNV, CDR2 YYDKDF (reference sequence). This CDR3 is CATSRGEKADGYTF. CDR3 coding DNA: TGTGCCACCAGCAGAGGGGAGAAGGCGGATGGCTACACCTTC.

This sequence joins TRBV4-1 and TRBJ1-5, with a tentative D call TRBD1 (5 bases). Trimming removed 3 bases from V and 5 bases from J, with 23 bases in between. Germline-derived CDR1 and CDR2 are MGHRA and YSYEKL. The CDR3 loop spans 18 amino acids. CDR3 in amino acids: CASSQIALGGGSHQPQHF. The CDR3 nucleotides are TGCGCCAGCAGCCAGATCGCCCTTGGGGGAGGGAGCCATCAGCCCCAGCATTTT.